This entry lists 14 T cell receptor beta chains sequenced from one sample in a study of cytomegalovirus exposure and HLA in healthy donors. Amplification used 60 Vbeta primers and 13 Jbeta primers. Clones were read by immunoSEQ multiplex PCR, and TCRdb kept only the in-frame ones, dropping some. Of about 55,000 clones detected, 75% to 80% appear once; the ten largest clones hold 1.4% to 1.5%. Sequencing was carried out using PBMCs. The receptors here all came from a female donor in good health and CMV-seronegative.

This clone was observed a handful of times. The rearrangement joins TRBV7-8 to TRBJ2-2, with unresolved D. Germline V CDR1 and CDR2: SGHVS, FQNEAQ. Trimming removed 8 bases from V and 2 bases from J, with 18 bases in between. The CDR3 sequence is 16 residues long. The CDR3 DNA sequence: TGTGCCAGCGTGAAGTTAGCCGGTGTAAACACCGGGGAGCTGTTTTTT. It specifies CASVKLAGVNTGELFF.

The V and J genes are TRBV5-4 and TRBJ2-6; the D is unclear. Trimming pared 4 bases from V and 5 bases from J, leaving 7 bases between. The CDR3 loop spans 13 amino acids. The V gene's germline CDR1 is SGHNT and CDR2 YYREEE (reference sequence). The CDR3 is CASSQARANVLTF. In DNA, the CDR3 is TGTGCCAGCAGCCAGGCTCGGGCCAACGTCCTGACTTTC. Combining the CDR3 with reference TRBV5-4 and TRBJ2-6 gives the whole variable domain ETGVTQSPTHLIKTRGQQVTLRCSSQSGHNTVSWYQQALGQGPQFIFQYYREEENGRGNFPPRFSGLQFPNYSSELNVNALELDDSALYLCASSQARANVLTFGAGSRLTVL.

The chain carries TRBV5-1 and TRBJ2-3, with 9 bases identical to TRBD1. Germline loops: CDR1 SGHRS, CDR2 YFSETQ. This CDR3 is 16 amino acids long. The V and J ends lost 0 bases and 1 base, in that order; junction bases with no gene match: 3. CDR3: CASSLGDRAGTDTQYF. The CDR3 nucleotides are TGCGCCAGCAGCTTGGGGGACAGGGCTGGCACAGATACGCAGTATTTT.

This chain uses TRBV6-6 with TRBJ2-1; possibly TRBD1 for D (6 bases). The germline V gene has CDR1 MNHNY and CDR2 SVGAGI (reference sequence). CDR3 length equals 13 residues. The V and J ends lost 6 bases and 7 bases respectively, with 13 bases between them. The CDR3 DNA follows: TGTGCCAGCAGCCCCCCGGGACATAATGAGCAGTTCTTC. Translation: CASSPPGHNEQFF.

About this clone: At one of its ends the junction is not consistent with the germline gene, which may arise from a read error. This same CDR3 is encoded by further DNA sequences in the sample. The CDR3 region has the DNA TGCGCCAGCTCACCATGGGAACAGGGCAACTCCGGCTACACCTTC. This codes for CASSPWEQGNSGYTF. The chain links TRBV18 to TRBJ1-2; weak D call: TRBD1 (6 bases). The CDR3 has 15 residues. Germline values: CDR1 KGHSH, CDR2 LQKENI.

The gene calls are TRBV6-5 and TRBJ1-5; 9 bases fit TRBD1. This CDR3 spans 15 amino acids. With V trimmed by 5 bases and J by 5 bases, 7 bases remained unmatched. In germline, CDR1 is MNHEY, CDR2 SVGAGI. CDR3 nucleotides: TGTGCCAGCAGTCTGGACAGGGGAAGTGATCAGCCCCAGCATTTT. Translating gives CASSLDRGSDQPQHF.

The chain recombines TRBV11-3 with TRBJ2-1; 7 nucleotides agree with TRBD2. CDR1 is SGHNT, CDR2 YENEEA, per germline. The CDR3 has 14 residues. J lost 0 bases, V lost 6 bases, and 2 bases had no gene match. The CDR3 DNA reads as TGTGCCAGCAGTGCTAGCGGCTCCTACAATGAGCAGTTCTTC. This codes for CASSASGSYNEQFF.

In its sample, this clone was seen a few times. The V call is TRBV6-6, the J call TRBJ1-1; no definite D call. This CDR3 has 12 residues. Between the trimmed V and J ends, which lost 4 bases and 11 bases, there was a span of 14 bases. Germline values: CDR1 MNHNY, CDR2 SVGAGI (reference sequence). The CDR3 here is CASSLEGPRAFF. The CDR3 nucleotides are TGTGCCAGCAGTTTAGAGGGCCCCCGGGCTTTCTTT.

The table lists this clone with a count of one. Compared with germline, one end of the junction differs, possibly owing to a read error. The chain carries TRBV7-7 and TRBJ2-1; D call uncertain. The CDR3 is made up of 13 amino acids. CDR1 and CDR2 from the germline V gene are SSHAT and FNYEAQ (reference sequence). CDR3: CASSPTSPRFQFF. CDR3 DNA sequence: TGTGCTAGCAGTCCAACGTCCCCGCGATTCCAGTTCTTC.

This clone appeared a single time. This sequence joins TRBV19 and TRBJ2-5; 8 nucleotides align to TRBD2. This CDR3 region has 16 residues. Germline-derived CDR1 and CDR2 are LNHDA and SQIVND (reference sequence). The V gene end was trimmed by 1 base and the J gene end by 1 base; junction bases not matched to a gene: 5. The CDR3 protein is CASSIAASGFQETQYF. The CDR3 coding sequence is TGTGCCAGTAGTATAGCTGCTAGCGGGTTCCAAGAGACCCAGTACTTC. The variable domain in full, with the rest retrieved from reference TRBV19 and TRBJ2-5, is DGGITQSPKYLFRKEGQNVTLSCEQNLNHDAMYWYRQDPGQGLRLIYYSQIVNDFQKGDIAEGYSVSREKKESFPLTVTSAQKNPTAFYLCASSIAASGFQETQYFGPGTRLLVL.

The chain couples TRBV11-2 to TRBJ2-7; 8 positions agree with TRBD1. The germline V gene has CDR1 SGHAT and CDR2 FQNNGV. V lost 0 bases to trimming and J lost 6 bases; unmatched junction nucleotides: 1. CDR3 length: 13 amino acids. The CDR3 protein is CASSLDRGREQYF. CDR3 DNA: TGTGCCAGCAGCTTAGACAGGGGGCGCGAGCAGTACTTC.

The V and J genes are TRBV6-1 and TRBJ1-1; D is unresolved. CDR3 length: 10 residues. V was shortened by 4 bases and J by 9 bases, with 6 bases between the two germline ends. The V gene's germline CDR1 is MNHNS and CDR2 SASEGT. CDR3 in DNA: TGTGCCAGCAGTGCCTCCCAAGCTTTCTTT. It translates to CASSASQAFF.

The chain uses TRBV5-4 and TRBJ2-7, with D possibly matching TRBD1 (6 bases). The CDR3 has 14 residues. CDR1 is SGHNT and CDR2 is YYREEE in the germline V gene (reference sequence). Trimming took off 0 bases at V and 3 bases at J, with 10 bases between the two ends. The CDR3 loop reads CASSLATGGYEQYF. The CDR3 coding sequence is TGTGCCAGCAGCTTGGCGACAGGTGGCTACGAGCAGTACTTC.

The chain links TRBV19 to TRBJ1-5; unclear D gene. Germline assignment: CDR1 LNHDA and CDR2 SQIVND (reference sequence). This CDR3 contains 13 residues. Trimming left V 4 bases short and J 4 bases short, with 8 bases between. The CDR3 spells CASSSARNQPQHF. The DNA for the CDR3 is TGTGCCAGTAGTAGCGCACGGAATCAGCCCCAGCATTTT.